The present T cell receptor beta chain was sequenced within a study of T-cell reconstitution after alpha-beta-depleted transplantation in children. Study observations and caveats: From newly produced T cells came most of the T-cell counts and diversity one year after transplant. Surviving recipient T cells and thymic progenitors accounted for the high day-60 TCRbeta diversity observed in some patients. Approximately two months post-transplant, alpha-beta T cells reportedly originated from several hundred expanded graft clones.

The TCRbeta library incorporated unique molecular identifiers. TCRdb re-called the PCR reads with MiXCR, one entry per CDR3 protein. This table has about 230,000 distinct CDR3 sequences, roughly a tenth appearing once. This clonotype was seen ten or more times. What it recognizes is unknown. Germline V gives CDR1 SGHNT, CDR2 YYREEE (reference sequence). The CDR3 is made up of 14 amino acids. Trimming at V came to 4 bases and at J to 5 bases, leaving 7 bases not matched to a gene. The specimen was PBMCs, collected before TCRalphabeta/CD19-depleted stem cell transplant. This TCR derives from a child under two years old with acute myeloid leukemia, due to receive a stem cell transplant. The J gene is TRBJ2-3, the V gene TRBV5-4; TRBD1 matches 7 bases. CDR3 bases: TGTGCCAGCAGCCGACAGGGAGCGGTAGATACGCAGTATTTT. It is translated as CASSRQGAVDTQYF.